The 21 T cell receptor beta chains listed next were all sequenced from one sample in a study of blood T cell repertoires in COVID-19. Libraries were prepared by immunoSEQ multiplex PCR; TCRdb keeps only in-frame clonotypes and omits some of them. The repertoire holds 75,000 to 80,000 clones, with roughly 84% as singletons. Sequencing input: peripheral blood. The receptor source for this set is a man aged 55 to 69 with COVID-19, enrolled during active disease.

The chain employs TRBV15 and TRBJ2-3, with 11 bases identical to TRBD1. After removal of 0 bases from V and 4 bases from J, the junction contained 3 bases not matched to a gene. Germline assignment: CDR1 LNHNV and CDR2 YYDKDF (reference sequence). The CDR3 runs 16 residues. The CDR3 nucleotides read TGTGCCACCAGCAGAGATGGACAGGGGGCATCAGATACGCAGTATTTT. It specifies CATSRDGQGASDTQYF. Full variable domain (rest looked up from reference TRBV15 and TRBJ2-3): DAMVIQNPRYQVTQFGKPVTLSCSQTLNHNVMYWYQQKSSQAPKLLFHYYDKDFNNEADTPDNFQSRRPNTSFCFLDIRSPGLGDTAMYLCATSRDGQGASDTQYFGPGTRLTVL.

V usage is TRBV7-6 and J usage is TRBJ2-7; TRBD2 aligns across 8 bases. Germline V CDR1 and CDR2: SGHVS, FNYEAQ. The CDR3 runs 15 residues. Losses at the gene ends were 2 bases for V and 5 bases for J; bases not matched to a gene: 8. In nucleotides, the CDR3 is TGTGCCAGCAGCTTATACAGTAGCGGGGAAAACGAGCAGTACTTC. It encodes CASSLYSSGENEQYF.

The rearrangement joins TRBV12-3 or TRBV12-4 to TRBJ2-1; no definite D call. This CDR3 region has 11 residues. V dropped 4 bases and J dropped 9 bases, with 7 bases sitting between them. The CDR3: CASSSEFEQFF. The CDR3 nucleotides read TGTGCCAGCAGTTCTGAGTTTGAGCAGTTCTTC.

The V and J genes are TRBV11-3 and TRBJ2-3; TRBD2 matches at 12 bases. The ends lost 5 bases at V and 5 bases at J; junction bases unmatched: 8. CDR1 is SGHNT, CDR2 YENEEA, per germline. There are 16 residues in the CDR3. Here the CDR3 reads CASSASGGAVEDTQYF. CDR3 sequence (DNA): TGTGCCAGCAGCGCTAGCGGGGGGGCCGTTGAAGATACGCAGTATTTT.

The count of this clone is one. The V and J genes are TRBV23-1 and TRBJ2-1; 9 bases line up with TRBD2. TRBV23-1 carries the ORF label, with uncertain function. CDR3 length equals 20 residues. With V trimmed by 7 bases and J by 4 bases, 23 bases remained unmatched. The CDR3 region has the DNA TGCGCCAGCACCCTGAGGAGGGGAGGGTTAGCGGGAGAAGGGTACAATGAGCAGTTCTTC. Translation gives CASTLRRGGLAGEGYNEQFF.

The CDR3 DNA reads TGTGCCAGCAGTGAATTCTTCTTCGGACAGGGCTCTGGTGAGCAGTTCTTC. It is translated as CASSEFFFGQGSGEQFF. The gene calls are TRBV25-1 and TRBJ2-1; 8 nucleotides match TRBD1. Trimming at V came to 1 base and at J to 9 bases, leaving 14 bases not matched to a gene. The germline V gene has CDR1 MGHDK and CDR2 SYGVNS. CDR3 length: 17 residues. Complete variable domain (other parts from reference TRBV25-1 and TRBJ2-1): EADIYQTPRYLVIGTGKKITLECSQTMGHDKMYWYQQDPGMELHLIHYSYGVNSTEKGDLSSESTVSRIRTEHFPLTLESARPSHTSQYLCASSEFFFGQGSGEQFFGPGTRLTVL.

The CDR3 DNA reads TGTGCCAGCAGCGTTACTAGCGGGAGGTACAATGAGCAGTTCTTC. The encoded protein is CASSVTSGRYNEQFF. The J gene is TRBJ2-1, the V gene TRBV2; TRBD2 matches 12 bases. Germline lookup yields CDR1 SNHLY and CDR2 FYNNEI. The V gene end was trimmed by 6 bases and the J gene end by 4 bases; junction bases not matched to a gene: 4. This CDR3 has 15 amino acids.

The chain carries TRBV11-2 and TRBJ1-2, with TRBD1 matching over 8 bases. Looked up from germline, CDR1 is SGHAT and CDR2 is FQNNGV. CDR3 length: 12 residues. The junction had 4 bases not matched to a gene; V was cut back by 5 bases and J by 8 bases. For the CDR3, the DNA is TGTGCCAGCAGCGGAGGACAGGGAGGCTACACCTTC. Translating gives CASSGGQGGYTF.

The rearrangement joins TRBV5-1 to TRBJ2-1; D uncertain. In germline, CDR1 is SGHRS, CDR2 YFSETQ. V was cut by 2 bases and J by 5 bases, with 11 bases left in between. The CDR3 runs to 14 residues. The CDR3 coding sequence is TGCGCCAGCAGCTTACAAACAGAGAACAATGAGCAGTTCTTC. Its translation is CASSLQTENNEQFF.

The chain carries TRBV4-1 and TRBJ1-5, with D maybe TRBD1 (5 bases). V shed 1 base and J shed 5 bases, with 9 bases lying between them. The CDR3 spans 14 residues. Germline lookup yields CDR1 MGHRA and CDR2 YSYEKL. The CDR3 loop reads CASSQGPRDQPQHF. DNA for the CDR3: TGCGCCAGCAGCCAAGGGCCCAGGGATCAGCCCCAGCATTTT.

The chain uses TRBV13 and TRBJ2-1, with D uncertain. The V end lost 5 bases, the J end lost 3 bases, and 14 bases lay between the germline ends. Germline V gene data show CDR1 as PRHDT and CDR2 as FYEKMQ (reference sequence). CDR3 size: 15 residues. The CDR3 bases are TGTGCCAGCAGCACCGACTCCCGTATCTACAATGAGCAGTTCTTC. The encoded protein is CASSTDSRIYNEQFF.

In its sample, this clone was seen once. The CDR3 coding sequence is TGTGCCAGCAGCCCCTGGAACAGGGGTTTTACTGAAGCTTTCTTT. Translation gives CASSPWNRGFTEAFF. This rearrangement joins TRBV6-5 to TRBJ1-1; 7 nucleotides agree with TRBD1. Germline CDR1 reads MNHEY; CDR2 reads SVGAGI. The CDR3 is 15 amino acids. The V and J ends lost 6 bases and 5 bases, in that order; junction bases with no gene match: 12.

This CDR3 is CASSISGLADYNEQFF. The CDR3 region has the DNA TGTGCCAGTAGTATAAGTGGGCTAGCGGACTACAATGAGCAGTTCTTC. The J gene is TRBJ2-1, the V gene TRBV19; 7 bases align to TRBD2. The CDR3 runs 16 residues. Germline V gene data show CDR1 as LNHDA and CDR2 as SQIVND (reference sequence). Losses at the gene ends were 2 bases for V and 3 bases for J; bases not matched to a gene: 7.

This clone is a singleton in its sample. The rearrangement joins TRBV7-3 to TRBJ1-1, with D hard to call. This CDR3 has 15 residues. The V end lost 4 bases, the J end lost 7 bases, and 19 bases lay between the germline ends. Germline V lookup: CDR1 SGHTA, CDR2 FQGTGA. The CDR3 reads CASSSDRSGSGEAFF. The CDR3 DNA is TGTGCCAGCAGCTCGGATCGATCCGGGAGCGGTGAAGCTTTCTTT.

The chain carries TRBV6-5 and TRBJ1-6; D ambiguous. V was clipped by 2 bases and J by 8 bases, with 7 bases between them. This CDR3 has 13 residues. The germline CDR1 and CDR2 sequences are MNHEY and SVGAGI. The CDR3 reads CASSYEAYSPLHF. The CDR3 DNA follows: TGTGCCAGCAGTTACGAGGCCTATTCACCCCTCCACTTT.

The genes are TRBV10-3 and TRBJ1-1; 11 nucleotides agree with TRBD1. Per germline, CDR1 ENHRY and CDR2 SYGVKD. V was clipped by 4 bases and J by 6 bases; unmatched bases: 4. The CDR3 length is 14 residues. CDR3 sequence reads: CAISVDRGLAEAFF. The CDR3 DNA sequence: TGTGCCATCAGTGTGGACAGGGGGCTCGCTGAAGCTTTCTTT.

This clone is a singleton in its sample. The chain employs TRBV15 and TRBJ1-1; 9 bases line up with TRBD1. CDR1 and CDR2 (germline): LNHNV, YYDKDF (reference sequence). The J segment lost 0 bases and the V segment lost 3 bases, leaving 14 bases of the junction unmatched. This CDR3 region has 19 residues. In DNA form, the CDR3 reads TGTGCCACCAGCAGTGAATGGACAGGGGTTGTCCCTATGAACACTGAAGCTTTCTTT. Translating gives CATSSEWTGVVPMNTEAFF.

The rearrangement uses TRBV27 and TRBJ1-2, with a tentative D call TRBD1 (6 bases). The CDR3 has 15 amino acids. The germline V gene has CDR1 MNHEY and CDR2 SMNVEV (reference sequence). V gave up 3 bases and J gave up 3 bases, with 14 bases separating them. CDR3 sequence (DNA): TGTGCCAGCAGTTTGCGGGGAGGGGGGGACTATGGCTACACCTTC. Encoded protein: CASSLRGGGDYGYTF.

The V call is TRBV10-1, the J call TRBJ2-1; no clear D gene. The CDR3 runs to 12 residues. CDR1 is WNHNN, CDR2 SYGVQD, per germline (reference sequence). With 5 bases removed from V and 8 bases from J, the gap between germline ends came to 10 bases. The CDR3 protein is CASSSLIDEQFF. In DNA form, the CDR3 reads TGCGCCAGCAGTTCCTTAATCGATGAGCAGTTCTTC.

This clone turned up a few times. The rearrangement uses TRBV24-1 and TRBJ2-1; weak D call: TRBD1 (5 bases). CDR3 size: 15 residues. V was cut by 3 bases and J by 4 bases, with 12 bases left in between. Germline CDR1 is KGHDR and CDR2 is SFDVKD. The DNA for the CDR3 is TGTGCCACCAGTGATGGGGCTAACCAATACAATGAGCAGTTCTTC. It specifies CATSDGANQYNEQFF.

This clone was detected only a few times. The rearrangement uses TRBV28 and TRBJ2-7; 7 nucleotides agree with TRBD1. Germline CDR1 reads MDHEN; CDR2 reads SYDVKM. The length of the CDR3 is 17 residues. V shed 2 bases, J shed 0 bases, and the junction held 10 bases outside the gene matches. CDR3 loop: CASSLPLTGVISYEQYF. The CDR3, as DNA: TGTGCCAGCAGTTTACCCCTTACAGGGGTCATCTCCTACGAGCAGTACTTC.